The 26 T cell receptor beta chains in this list originate from one sample, sequenced in a study of control samples from healthy donors and cancer patients. Assay: immunoSEQ multiplex PCR; the TCRdb copy retains only in-frame clones and omits some. Of fewer than 250,000 clones in the sample, roughly nine tenths were seen once. Sequencing was carried out using blood. Receptors originate from a man aged 30-40 years in good health.

The chain has TRBV6-1 and TRBJ2-7, with D possibly TRBD1 on 6 matching bases. Per germline, CDR1 MNHNS and CDR2 SASEGT. This CDR3 contains 14 residues. V was pared by 1 base and J by 6 bases, with 13 bases between. The CDR3 sequence is CASSEEQGLGEQYF. The DNA for the CDR3 is TGTGCCAGCAGTGAAGAGCAGGGGCTTGGCGAGCAGTACTTC.

The chain employs TRBV3-1 (or the pseudogene TRBV3-2) and TRBJ1-2, with 11 bases identical to TRBD1. V lost 1 base to trimming and J lost 4 bases; unmatched junction nucleotides: 8. CDR1 and CDR2 from the germline V gene are LGHDT and YNNKEL (reference sequence). The CDR3 is made up of 17 amino acids. The CDR3 sequence is CASSQVSGQGAFYGYTF. CDR3 nucleotide sequence: TGTGCCAGCAGCCAAGTTTCTGGACAGGGGGCATTCTATGGCTACACCTTC.

In its sample, this clone was seen once. The chain uses TRBV7-2 and TRBJ1-1; the D gene is possibly TRBD1 (6 bases). In germline, CDR1 is SGHTA, CDR2 FQGNSA. This CDR3 has 14 residues. V shed 2 bases and J shed 8 bases, with 15 bases lying between them. CDR3 amino acids: CASSLSTAGTEAFF. The DNA of the CDR3 is TGTGCCAGCAGCTTATCTACCGCCGGGACAGAAGCTTTCTTT.

This clone has only one observation. V gene TRBV30 combines with J gene TRBJ2-1; D is possibly TRBD2 (5 bases). Germline CDR1 and CDR2: GTSNPN and SVGIG (reference sequence). This CDR3 contains 13 residues. Trimming took 0 bases from V and 2 from J, leaving 5 bases between them. The DNA of the CDR3 is TGTGCCTGGAGTGTAGCGGCCTACAATGAGCAGTTCTTC. Protein sequence: CAWSVAAYNEQFF.

V gene TRBV13 combines with J gene TRBJ2-3; D gene ambiguous. Trimming shortened V by 5 bases and J by 0 bases, and 9 bases separated the two germline ends. The germline gives CDR1 PRHDT, CDR2 FYEKMQ (reference sequence). CDR3 length: 14 residues. The CDR3 bases are TGTGCCAGCAGCCCCAGGACGAGCACAGATACGCAGTATTTT. Residues: CASSPRTSTDTQYF.

The chain employs TRBV6-5 and TRBJ2-7; TRBD1 aligns across 9 bases. The J segment lost 5 bases and the V segment lost 0 bases, leaving 8 bases of the junction unmatched. The CDR3 is 16 amino acids. The germline V gene encodes CDR1 MNHEY and CDR2 SVGAGI. DNA of the CDR3: TGTGCCAGCAGTTACTCCCGAGGACAGGGGAGGCACGAGCAGTACTTC. This encodes CASSYSRGQGRHEQYF.

The rearrangement uses TRBV6-6 and TRBJ1-5; 12 nucleotides agree with TRBD1. From germline, CDR1 is MNHNY and CDR2 SVGAGI (reference sequence). V trimming: 7 bases; J trimming: 6 bases; junction bases outside the gene matches: 7. This CDR3 is 15 amino acids long. Here the CDR3 DNA reads TGTGCCAGCACCCTGGGACAGGGGGCCGGTCAGCCCCAGCATTTT. This codes for CASTLGQGAGQPQHF.

The V call is TRBV20-1, the J call TRBJ1-1; 7 nucleotides match TRBD1. J lost 11 bases, V lost 6 bases, and 9 bases had no gene match. The CDR3 consists of 11 residues. Germline-derived CDR1 and CDR2 are DFQATT and SNEGSKA (reference sequence). The CDR3 is CSAPDRVGAFF. The CDR3 DNA reads TGCAGTGCCCCCGACAGGGTGGGCGCTTTCTTT.

The gene calls are TRBV5-1 and TRBJ2-7; D unclear. Germline lookup yields CDR1 SGHRS and CDR2 YFSETQ. The length of the CDR3 is 15 residues. The V gene lost 4 bases and the J gene lost 6 bases, with 20 bases spanning the gap. CDR3 DNA sequence: TGCGCCAGCAGCCTACTTCAATGGGGTGGCAGCGAGCAGTACTTC. Translating it yields CASSLLQWGGSEQYF.

The chain is built from TRBV3-1 (or the pseudogene TRBV3-2) and TRBJ2-3; no clear D gene. With 4 bases removed from V and 6 bases from J, the gap between germline ends came to 11 bases. The germline CDR1 and CDR2 sequences are LGHDT and YNNKEL (reference sequence). The CDR3 has 13 amino acids. CDR3 bases: TGTGCCAGCAGCCCTCGAGCGATCGATACGCAGTATTTT. It encodes CASSPRAIDTQYF.

The V and J genes are TRBV6-6 and TRBJ1-1; weak D call: TRBD1 (5 bases). Trimming left V 6 bases short and J 5 bases short, with 13 bases between. Germline V gene lookup returns CDR1 MNHNY and CDR2 SVGAGI (reference sequence). The CDR3 runs to 13 residues. CDR3 in DNA: TGTGCCAGCAGCCCCCCCGGGGGGACTGAAGCTTTCTTT. The encoded protein is CASSPPGGTEAFF.

This clone was seen just once. In DNA form, the CDR3 reads TGTGCCAGCAGCTCCCTAGGCGGGACAGATGAAAAACTGTTTTTT. It yields the protein CASSSLGGTDEKLFF. The rearrangement joins TRBV7-9 to TRBJ1-4, with 7 nucleotides matching TRBD1. The ends lost 4 bases at V and 6 bases at J; junction bases unmatched: 8. The germline gives CDR1 SEHNR, CDR2 FQNEAQ (reference sequence). The CDR3 runs 15 residues.

J is TRBJ2-1 and V is TRBV5-1; tentative D call: TRBD1 (5 bases). Trimming pared 0 bases from V and 5 bases from J, leaving 12 bases between. Germline V gene sequence: CDR1 SGHRS, CDR2 YFSETQ. The CDR3 has 15 amino acids. CDR3 in amino acids: CASSLEPGKDNEQFF. CDR3 DNA sequence: TGCGCCAGCAGCTTGGAACCAGGGAAGGACAATGAGCAGTTCTTC.

This chain uses TRBV24-1 with TRBJ1-5, with a tentative D call TRBD1 (6 bases). There are 17 residues in the CDR3. V lost 3 bases and J lost 6, with 20 bases in between. Germline CDR1 is KGHDR and CDR2 is SFDVKD. In nucleotides, the CDR3 is TGTGCCACCAGTGATGGCAAGCTTAGGGGGGCGCTTCAGCCCCAGCATTTT. As protein: CATSDGKLRGALQPQHF.

This clone has just a few counts. The rearrangement uses TRBV27 and TRBJ1-1; weak D call: TRBD1 (6 bases). The germline V gene has CDR1 MNHEY and CDR2 SMNVEV (reference sequence). The CDR3 spans 15 residues. V lost 5 bases, J lost 4 bases, and 17 bases lay in between. This CDR3 reads CASSRVGQPPTEAFF. In nucleotides, the CDR3 is TGTGCCAGCAGTAGAGTCGGACAGCCACCCACTGAAGCTTTCTTT.

This clone occurred once. This chain joins TRBV6-5 and TRBJ1-4; 10 bases are a match to TRBD1. CDR1 MNHEY and CDR2 SVGAGI come from the germline V gene. The J segment lost 6 bases and the V segment lost 7 bases, leaving 8 bases of the junction unmatched. The CDR3 is 15 residues long. The CDR3 nucleotides read TGTGCCAGCAATTTGAGACAGGGGGCGGATGAAAAACTGTTTTTT. Amino acid sequence: CASNLRQGADEKLFF.

V gene TRBV27 combines with J gene TRBJ1-6, with D possibly being TRBD1 (5 bases). V lost 4 bases and J 7 bases, leaving 14 bases between the germline ends. This CDR3 region has 15 residues. From germline, CDR1 is MNHEY and CDR2 SMNVEV (reference sequence). The CDR3 DNA sequence: TGTGCCAGCAGTTCCGCCGGGGCAGAGAATTCACCCCTCCACTTT. Encoded protein: CASSSAGAENSPLHF.

This clone was detected a few times. The CDR3: CASSLKYRLNSPLHF. The DNA for the CDR3 is TGTGCCAGCAGTTTAAAGTACAGACTAAATTCACCCCTCCACTTT. The rearrangement links TRBV27 to TRBJ1-6; D unclear. V dropped 2 bases and J dropped 7 bases, with 12 bases sitting between them. Germline V gives CDR1 MNHEY, CDR2 SMNVEV (reference sequence). The CDR3 has 15 amino acids.

This clone occurred once. The rearrangement links TRBV27 to TRBJ1-2; D gene ambiguous. Germline lookup yields CDR1 MNHEY and CDR2 SMNVEV (reference sequence). The CDR3 spans 17 residues. Trimming left V 5 bases short and J 6 bases short, with 25 bases between. This CDR3 reads CASSPLPLGPSADGYTF. The CDR3 nucleotides read TGTGCCAGCAGTCCTCTTCCATTAGGCCCGAGCGCAGATGGCTACACCTTC.

V gene TRBV19 combines with J gene TRBJ2-7, with D uncertain. Trimming pared 2 bases from V and 5 bases from J, leaving 16 bases between. This CDR3 spans 15 amino acids. Germline V gene sequence: CDR1 LNHDA, CDR2 SQIVND (reference sequence). Here the CDR3 reads CASSIPGDAIDEQYF. The DNA of the CDR3 is TGTGCCAGTAGTATACCGGGCGATGCAATAGACGAGCAGTACTTC.

The chain uses TRBV5-6 and TRBJ1-1; possibly TRBD1 for D (5 bases). CDR3 length: 17 residues. Germline assignment: CDR1 SGHDT and CDR2 YYEEEE. V lost 2 bases and J 1 base, leaving 18 bases between the germline ends. CDR3 sequence: CASSFGHLIMRNTEAFF. The DNA of the CDR3 is TGTGCCAGCAGCTTTGGACACCTCATTATGCGGAACACTGAAGCTTTCTTT.

The V call is TRBV6-5, the J call TRBJ1-6, with a possible D match to TRBD1 (6 bases). Germline V CDR1 and CDR2: MNHEY, SVGAGI. CDR3 length: 13 residues. The V gene lost 5 bases and the J gene lost 8 bases, with 10 bases spanning the gap. In DNA form, the CDR3 reads TGTGCCAGCAGTCGGGACAAAGATTCACCCCTCCACTTT. Translated: CASSRDKDSPLHF.

The chain recombines TRBV5-1 with TRBJ2-3; 11 positions agree with TRBD2. The CDR3 runs 15 residues. Germline lookup yields CDR1 SGHRS and CDR2 YFSETQ. The V segment lost 4 bases and the J segment 3 bases; nucleotides outside the gene matches: 4. As DNA, the CDR3 is TGCGCCAGCAGCCCTAGCGGGGGGAAGACAGATACGCAGTATTTT. Translated: CASSPSGGKTDTQYF.

This rearrangement joins TRBV7-8 to TRBJ1-5; D is possibly TRBD1 (5 bases). Trimming shortened V by 8 bases and J by 5 bases, and 19 bases separated the two germline ends. Germline CDR1 is SGHVS and CDR2 is FQNEAQ. This CDR3 is built from 15 residues. The CDR3 sequence is CASVALGESHQPQHF. The CDR3 nucleotides are TGTGCCAGCGTAGCATTGGGGGAGTCGCATCAGCCCCAGCATTTT.

V is TRBV6-5 and J is TRBJ1-2, with D possibly TRBD1 on 5 matching bases. This CDR3 region has 12 residues. The ends were cut back, 7 bases at V and 4 bases at J, with 10 bases in the middle. Germline CDR1 and CDR2: MNHEY and SVGAGI. This CDR3 is CASTGGVYGYTF. The CDR3 DNA reads TGTGCCAGCACCGGGGGAGTCTATGGCTACACCTTC.

This rearrangement joins TRBV5-6 to TRBJ1-4; D gene unclear. Germline loops: CDR1 SGHDT, CDR2 YYEEEE. Trimming took 3 bases from V and 6 from J, leaving 9 bases between them. The CDR3 is 13 residues long. In DNA form, the CDR3 reads TGTGCCAGCAGCTCCGACACCGATGAAAAACTGTTTTTT. It encodes CASSSDTDEKLFF.